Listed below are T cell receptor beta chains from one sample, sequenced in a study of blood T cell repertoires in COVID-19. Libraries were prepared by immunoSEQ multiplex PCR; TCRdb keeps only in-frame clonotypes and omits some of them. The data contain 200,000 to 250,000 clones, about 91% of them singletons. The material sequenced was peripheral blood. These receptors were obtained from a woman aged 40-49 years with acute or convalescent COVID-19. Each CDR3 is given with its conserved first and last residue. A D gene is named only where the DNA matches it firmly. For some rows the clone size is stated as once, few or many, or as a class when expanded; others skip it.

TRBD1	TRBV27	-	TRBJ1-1	CASSWTGGNTEAFF	TGTGCCAGCAGTTGGACAGGGGGGAACACTGAAGCTTTCTTT
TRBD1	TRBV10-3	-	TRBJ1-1	CAISDTSETGTSEAFF	TGTGCCATCAGTGATACCAGCGAGACAGGGACCTCTGAAGCTTTCTTT
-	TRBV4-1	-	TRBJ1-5	CASSRLIAQPQHF	TGCGCCAGCAGTCGACTCATAGCACAGCCCCAGCATTTT
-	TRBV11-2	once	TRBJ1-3	CASSVMGRGHRGGNTIYF	TGTGCCAGCAGCGTTATGGGGCGGGGGCATCGTGGTGGAAACACCATATATTTT
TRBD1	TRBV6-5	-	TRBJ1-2	CASRTPDRGPGGYTF	TGTGCCAGCAGAACTCCCGACAGGGGGCCGGGGGGCTACACCTTC
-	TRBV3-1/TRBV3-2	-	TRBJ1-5	CASSRTGGGPQHF	TGTGCCAGCAGCCGAACCGGGGGTGGGCCCCAGCATTTT
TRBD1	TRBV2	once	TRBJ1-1	CASKGTGATEAFF	TGTGCCAGCAAAGGGACAGGGGCAACTGAAGCTTTCTTT
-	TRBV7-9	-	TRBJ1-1	CASSQKEGGTEAFF	TGTGCCAGCAGCCAAAAAGAGGGAGGGACTGAAGCTTTCTTT
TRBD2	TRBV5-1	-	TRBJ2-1	CASSGLAGGHEQFF	TGCGCCTCGTCCGGACTAGCGGGGGGGCATGAGCAGTTCTTC
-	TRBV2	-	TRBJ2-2	CATGDSLGGELFF	TGTGCCACCGGGGACTCCCTCGGCGGGGAGCTGTTTTTT
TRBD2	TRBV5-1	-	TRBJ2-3	CASSSSGGFSTDTQYF	TGCGCCAGCAGCTCTAGCGGGGGGTTTTCCACAGATACGCAGTATTTT
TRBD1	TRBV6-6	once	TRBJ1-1	CATRGRGRSTEAFF	TGTGCCACCAGGGGCAGGGGGCGGAGCACTGAAGCTTTCTTT
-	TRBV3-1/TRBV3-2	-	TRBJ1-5	CASSPRTGDQPQHF	TGTGCCAGCAGCCCGAGGACGGGAGATCAGCCCCAGCATTTT
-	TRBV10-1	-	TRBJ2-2	CASSESFSGDLFF	TGCGCCAGCAGTGAGAGCTTTTCAGGGGATCTGTTTTTT
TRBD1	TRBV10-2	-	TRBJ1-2	CASSQGTGGYYGYTF	TGCGCCAGCAGCCAAGGGACAGGCGGGTACTATGGCTACACCTTC
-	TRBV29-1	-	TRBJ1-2	CSVDSQSGSYGYTF	TGCAGCGTTGATTCTCAGTCTGGGAGCTATGGCTACACCTTC
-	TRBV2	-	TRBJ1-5	CASSPGLQANQPQHF	TGTGCCAGCAGTCCAGGGTTACAGGCCAATCAGCCCCAGCATTTT
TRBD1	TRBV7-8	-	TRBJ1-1	CASSLGQGAGTEAFF	TGTGCCAGCAGCTTAGGGCAGGGGGCAGGCACTGAAGCTTTCTTT
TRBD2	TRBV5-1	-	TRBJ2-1	CASSQLAGGPGNEQFF	TGCGCCAGCAGCCAGCTCGCGGGGGGCCCGGGGAATGAGCAGTTCTTC
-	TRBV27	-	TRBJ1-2	CASSPANYGYTF	TGTGCCAGCAGTCCAGCTAACTATGGCTACACCTTC
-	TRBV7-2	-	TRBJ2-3	CASTQQGGTDTQYF	TGTGCCAGCACCCAACAAGGGGGCACAGATACGCAGTATTTT
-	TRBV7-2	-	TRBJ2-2	CASSTTGFTGELFF	TGTGCCAGCAGCACGACAGGATTCACCGGGGAGCTGTTTTTT
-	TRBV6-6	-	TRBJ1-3	CASSYSSGRGNTIYF	TGTGCCAGCAGTTACTCCTCAGGGCGTGGAAACACCATATATTTT
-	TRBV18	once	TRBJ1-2	CASSADQGINYGYTF	TGTGCCAGCTCAGCCGACCAGGGGATTAACTATGGCTACACCTTC
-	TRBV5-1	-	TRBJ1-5	CASSLRPGMNQPQHF	TGCGCCAGCAGCTTGCGTCCGGGTATGAATCAGCCCCAGCATTTT
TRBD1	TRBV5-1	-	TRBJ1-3	CASSWGDRANGNTIYF	TGCGCCAGCAGCTGGGGGGACAGGGCGAACGGAAACACCATATATTTT
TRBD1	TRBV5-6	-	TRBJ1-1	CASSSVDREATEAFF	TGTGCCAGCAGCTCGGTGGACAGGGAGGCCACTGAAGCTTTCTTT
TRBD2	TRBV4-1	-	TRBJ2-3	CASSQEAGGFTDTQYF	TGCGCCAGCAGCCAAGAAGCGGGGGGATTCACAGATACGCAGTATTTT
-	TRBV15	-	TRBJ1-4	CATGRQAGGLFF	TGTGCCACCGGTCGGCAGGCCGGTGGACTGTTTTTT
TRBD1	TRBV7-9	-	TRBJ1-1	CASSYGQGFAEAFF	TGTGCCAGCAGCTACGGACAGGGATTTGCTGAAGCTTTCTTT
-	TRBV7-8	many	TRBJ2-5	CASRQDQETQYF	TGTGCCAGCAGGCAGGATCAAGAGACCCAGTACTTC
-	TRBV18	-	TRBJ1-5	CASSPGRESNQPQHF	TGTGCCAGCTCACCAGGCAGGGAAAGCAATCAGCCCCAGCATTTT
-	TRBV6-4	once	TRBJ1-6	CASSDSRASSPLHF	TGTGCCAGCAGTGACTCCAGGGCCTCCTCACCCCTCCACTTT
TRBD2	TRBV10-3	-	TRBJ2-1	CAISESGLSSGHYNEQFF	TGTGCCATCAGTGAGTCAGGACTTTCTAGCGGCCATTACAATGAGCAGTTCTTC
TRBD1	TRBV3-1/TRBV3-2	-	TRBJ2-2	CASTGGQVLNTGELFF	TGTGCCAGCACCGGGGGACAGGTTTTAAACACCGGGGAGCTGTTTTTT
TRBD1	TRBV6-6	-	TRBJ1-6	CASKHMDRGINSPLHF	TGTGCCAGCAAACACATGGACAGGGGGATTAATTCACCCCTCCACTTT
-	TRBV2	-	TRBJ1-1	CASGQSGALVAFF	TGTGCCAGCGGACAGTCCGGGGCCCTGGTGGCTTTCTTT
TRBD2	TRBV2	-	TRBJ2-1	CASSRGSSGGANEQFF	TGTGCCAGCAGTAGGGGTTCTAGCGGGGGGGCTAATGAGCAGTTCTTC
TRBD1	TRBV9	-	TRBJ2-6	CASSPTGGPAGANVLTF	TGTGCCAGCAGTCCCACAGGGGGCCCAGCTGGGGCCAACGTCCTGACTTTC
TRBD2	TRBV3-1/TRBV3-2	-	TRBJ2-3	CASSQSSGRGTDTQYF	TGTGCCAGCAGCCAATCTAGCGGGAGGGGGACAGATACGCAGTATTTT
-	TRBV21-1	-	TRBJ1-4	CASSKGSPPPWATNEKLFF	TGTGCCAGCAGCAAAGGCTCGCCCCCCCCCTGGGCTACTAATGAAAAACTGTTTTTT
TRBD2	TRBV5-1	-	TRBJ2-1	CASSPNAGTSGSYNEQFF	TGCGCCAGCAGCCCAAACGCCGGGACTAGCGGATCCTACAATGAGCAGTTCTTC
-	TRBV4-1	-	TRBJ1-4	CASSQERGQGEKLFF	TGCGCCAGCAGCCAAGAGCGGGGCCAGGGAGAAAAACTGTTTTTT
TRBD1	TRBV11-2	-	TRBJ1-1	CASSFQGATEAFF	TGTGCCAGCAGCTTCCAGGGGGCAACTGAAGCTTTCTTT
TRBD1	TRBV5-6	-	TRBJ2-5	CASSFQGAETQYF	TGTGCCAGCAGCTTCCAGGGGGCAGAGACCCAGTACTTC
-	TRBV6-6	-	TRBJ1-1	CASSPRGGEAFF	TGTGCCAGCAGTCCACGAGGAGGGGAGGCTTTCTTT
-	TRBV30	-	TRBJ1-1	CAWKVDSRYTEAFF	TGTGCCTGGAAAGTTGACAGTAGATACACTGAAGCTTTCTTT
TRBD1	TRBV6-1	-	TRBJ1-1	CASSERDRAEAFF	TGTGCCAGCAGTGAGAGGGACAGGGCTGAAGCTTTCTTT
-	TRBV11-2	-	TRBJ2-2	CASSLWGDTGELFF	TGTGCCAGCAGCTTATGGGGGGACACCGGGGAGCTGTTTTTT
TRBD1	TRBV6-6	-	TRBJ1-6	CASSYPRTGNSPLHF	TGTGCCAGCAGTTACCCACGGACAGGCAATTCACCCCTCCACTTT
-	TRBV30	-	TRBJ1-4	CACGTGREKLFF	TGTGCCTGCGGGACGGGGAGGGAAAAACTGTTTTTT
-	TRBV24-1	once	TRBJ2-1	CATSDSRVNNEQFF	TGTGCCACCAGTGATTCCAGGGTAAACAATGAGCAGTTCTTC
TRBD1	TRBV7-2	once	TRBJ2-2	CASSPYRGRDTGELFF	TGTGCCAGCAGCCCCTACAGGGGCCGGGACACCGGGGAGCTGTTTTTT
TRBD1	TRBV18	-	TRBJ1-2	CASSTEGQLYGYTF	TGTGCCAGCTCAACCGAGGGACAGCTCTATGGCTACACCTTC
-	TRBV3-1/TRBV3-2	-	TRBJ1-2	CASGQPYGYTF	TGTGCCAGCGGGCAGCCGTATGGCTACACCTTC
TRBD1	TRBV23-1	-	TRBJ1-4	CASRVGGQGGNEKLFF	TGCGCCAGCAGAGTCGGAGGACAGGGAGGGAATGAAAAACTGTTTTTT